This section outlines one TCR delta chain sequence together with its context. TCRdb reanalysed the reads with CATT. The table has several thousand delta-chain clones, less than 3.5% seen once. The sample comes from a study of gamma-delta chains in newborns, infants, children. CDR3 size: 21 residues. Germline CDR1 and CDR2: TSWWSYY and QGS. V was shortened by 2 bases and J by 0 bases, with 28 bases between the two germline ends. Sequencing used blood. The sequence derives from a child who was a newborn, infant or young child, either healthy, febrile or measles-vaccinated (not recorded which). This chain uses TRDV1 with TRDJ1; D may be TRDD2 (5 bases). The CDR3 coding sequence is TGTGCTCTTGGGGAAACGAGTTTCCTCCTCCGTGGTGGGTTGTACACCGATAAACTCATCTTT. Its translation: CALGETSFLLRGGLYTDKLIF.